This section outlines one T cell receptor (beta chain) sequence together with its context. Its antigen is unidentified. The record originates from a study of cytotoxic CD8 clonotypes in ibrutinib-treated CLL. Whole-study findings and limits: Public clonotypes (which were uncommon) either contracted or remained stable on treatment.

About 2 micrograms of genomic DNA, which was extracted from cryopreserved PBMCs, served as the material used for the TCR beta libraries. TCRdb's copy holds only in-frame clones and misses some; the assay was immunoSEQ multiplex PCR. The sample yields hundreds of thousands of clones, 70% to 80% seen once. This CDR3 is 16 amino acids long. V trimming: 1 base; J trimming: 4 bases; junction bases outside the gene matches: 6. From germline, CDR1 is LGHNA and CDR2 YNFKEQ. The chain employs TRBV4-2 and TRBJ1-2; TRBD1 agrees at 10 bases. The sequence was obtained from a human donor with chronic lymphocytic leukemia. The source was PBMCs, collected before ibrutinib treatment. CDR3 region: CASSQAGGQGFYGYTF. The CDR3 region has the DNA TGTGCCAGCAGCCAAGCCGGGGGACAGGGGTTCTATGGCTACACCTTC.